A single sample is the source of the 27 T cell receptor beta chains below, sequenced in a study of cytomegalovirus exposure and HLA in healthy donors. PCR used 60 Vbeta primers and 13 Jbeta primers. The repertoire was sequenced with immunoSEQ multiplex PCR; TCRdb's copy has only in-frame clones and lacks some. This table holds under 100,000 clones, around 68% found once. The sample comprised PBMCs. Receptors were obtained from a woman between 35 and 50 years old in good health and CMV-seropositive.

CDR3 sequence: CASSLVLGLDEQFF. CDR3 in DNA: TGTGCCAGCAGCTTAGTCTTAGGACTGGATGAGCAGTTCTTC. The chain links TRBV7-9 to TRBJ2-1; D possibly corresponds to TRBD2 (5 bases). CDR3 size: 14 residues. Germline CDR1 SEHNR, CDR2 FQNEAQ (reference sequence). With 1 base removed from V and 8 bases from J, the gap between germline ends came to 12 bases.

This chain connects TRBV5-1 to TRBJ1-1; 7 positions match TRBD1. The length of the CDR3 is 16 residues. The germline gives CDR1 SGHRS, CDR2 YFSETQ. J lost 1 base, V lost 4 bases, and 10 bases had no gene match. In nucleotides, the CDR3 is TGCGCCAGCAGCCCTGGACAGGTCAGAGGGAACACTGAAGCTTTCTTT. Translated, it gives CASSPGQVRGNTEAFF.

This clone was seen more than once but under ten times. The chain carries TRBV7-2 and TRBJ1-4, with D unclear. CDR1 is SGHTA and CDR2 is FQGNSA in the germline V gene. The CDR3 runs 17 residues. V was trimmed by 0 bases and J by 0 bases, leaving 11 bases between them. CDR3 bases: TGTGCCAGCAGCTTAGCTCTTTCAGGTCCAACTAATGAAAAACTGTTTTTT. It translates to CASSLALSGPTNEKLFF.

This clone was recorded a few times. The gene calls are TRBV4-2 and TRBJ2-7; 11 nucleotides match TRBD1. The CDR3 covers 17 residues. V trimming: 1 base; J trimming: 5 bases; junction bases outside the gene matches: 10. Germline CDR1 and CDR2: LGHNA and YNFKEQ. CDR3 DNA sequence: TGTGCCAGCAGCCAAGTCCCTCGGGGACAGGGGGTCAACGAGCAGTACTTC. As protein: CASSQVPRGQGVNEQYF.

This chain uses TRBV28 with TRBJ2-7, with D perhaps TRBD2 (6 bases). V was shortened by 9 bases and J by 7 bases, with 16 bases between the two germline ends. Germline V gene lookup returns CDR1 MDHEN and CDR2 SYDVKM. CDR3 length equals 12 residues. The CDR3 DNA is TGTGCCAGTTCGCGGGGCCATAGGGAGCAGTACTTC. It encodes CASSRGHREQYF.

The chain combines TRBV7-9 with TRBJ2-5, with 8 bases aligning to TRBD1. The trim removed 10 bases at V and 2 bases at J, leaving 12 bases unmatched. CDR3 size: 15 residues. Germline loops: CDR1 SEHNR, CDR2 FQNEAQ (reference sequence). CDR3: CATPQQGARQETQYF. The DNA for the CDR3 is TGTGCCACTCCGCAGCAGGGGGCAAGGCAAGAGACCCAGTACTTC.

V and J are TRBV5-4 and TRBJ2-5, with 14 nucleotides matching TRBD2. Germline V lookup: CDR1 SGHNT, CDR2 YYREEE (reference sequence). V lost 0 bases, J lost 5 bases, and 6 bases stayed unmatched. The CDR3 covers 17 residues. CDR3 DNA: TGTGCCAGCAGCTTGGGGGGGACTAGCGGGAGAGCTGAGACCCAGTACTTC. Protein sequence: CASSLGGTSGRAETQYF.

This chain's CDR3 is CASSLWGAGQGDTEAFF. The CDR3 coding sequence is TGTGCCAGCAGTTTATGGGGTGCGGGGCAGGGTGACACTGAAGCTTTCTTT. The chain couples TRBV27 to TRBJ1-1; TRBD1 is a possible D gene (5 bases). There are 17 residues in the CDR3. Looked up from germline, CDR1 is MNHEY and CDR2 is SMNVEV (reference sequence). Trimming took 1 base from V and 3 from J, leaving 18 bases between them.

This sequence joins TRBV7-2 and TRBJ2-3; tentative D call: TRBD1 (5 bases). V was clipped by 1 base and J by 6 bases, with 8 bases between them. CDR3 size: 13 residues. Germline CDR1 reads SGHTA; CDR2 reads FQGNSA. CDR3 residues: CASSLEQEDTQYF. The CDR3 DNA reads as TGTGCCAGCAGCTTAGAACAGGAGGATACGCAGTATTTT.

This clone was observed a few times. The chain carries TRBV5-1 and TRBJ2-3; unclear D gene. The V end lost 6 bases, the J end lost 3 bases, and 11 bases lay between the germline ends. The CDR3 runs 13 residues. In germline, CDR1 is SGHRS, CDR2 YFSETQ. CDR3 in amino acids: CASTPTGTDTQYF. The CDR3 region has the DNA TGCGCCAGCACCCCCACCGGGACAGATACGCAGTATTTT.

The V and J genes are TRBV5-7 and TRBJ1-3, with D unclear. TRBV5-7 qualifies as an ORF whose function is uncertain. The CDR3 has 15 amino acids. Trimming took 7 bases from V and 4 from J, leaving 18 bases between them. The CDR3 bases are TGTGCCAGCGGATTAGTCCGGGGTTTCGGAAACACCATATATTTT. It specifies CASGLVRGFGNTIYF.

The chain is built from TRBV28 and TRBJ1-2; 7 bases align to TRBD1. The V and J ends lost 11 bases and 7 bases, in that order; junction bases with no gene match: 10. Germline loops: CDR1 MDHEN, CDR2 SYDVKM. This CDR3 has 12 residues. CDR3 DNA: TGTGCCGGGCTAGACAGGGTTGCTGGCTACACCTTC. This translates into CAGLDRVAGYTF.

The V and J genes are TRBV5-1 and TRBJ1-1; D call uncertain. This CDR3 has 15 residues. Germline lookup yields CDR1 SGHRS and CDR2 YFSETQ. V dropped 0 bases and J dropped 0 bases, with 9 bases sitting between them. CDR3 in amino acids: CASSLGRVMNTEAFF. CDR3 coding DNA: TGCGCCAGCAGCTTGGGTCGGGTGATGAACACTGAAGCTTTCTTT. Supplemented by reference TRBV5-1 and TRBJ1-1, the full variable domain reads KAGVTQTPRYLIKTRGQQVTLSCSPISGHRSVSWYQQTPGQGLQFLFEYFSETQRNKGNFPGRFSGRQFSNSRSEMNVSTLELGDSALYLCASSLGRVMNTEAFFGQGTRLTVV.

CDR3 sequence (DNA): TGTGCCAGCAGTCTCCCGGGACAGGGTTCCTACGAGCAGTACTTC. Encoded protein: CASSLPGQGSYEQYF. The chain combines TRBV28 with TRBJ2-7; 9 nucleotides agree with TRBD1. With V trimmed by 5 bases and J by 1 base, 6 bases remained unmatched. Germline V gene sequence: CDR1 MDHEN, CDR2 SYDVKM. This CDR3 region has 15 residues.

This sequence joins TRBV7-2 and TRBJ2-7; tentatively, D is TRBD2 (5 bases). V dropped 1 base and J dropped 2 bases, with 12 bases sitting between them. From germline, CDR1 is SGHTA and CDR2 FQGNSA. The CDR3 is made up of 15 amino acids. The CDR3 DNA is TGTGCCAGCAGCTTAGATCTCGGGAATGCCTACGAGCAGTACTTC. It codes for CASSLDLGNAYEQYF.

The chain couples TRBV10-3 to TRBJ1-1; maybe TRBD1 (6 bases). There are 17 residues in the CDR3. Trimming stripped 2 bases from V and 3 bases from J, with 19 bases between. Germline-derived CDR1 and CDR2 are ENHRY and SYGVKD. CDR3 in amino acids: CAISEPLQGTADTEAFF. The CDR3 bases are TGTGCCATCAGTGAGCCATTACAGGGTACGGCGGACACTGAAGCTTTCTTT.

V and J are TRBV28 and TRBJ2-3, with 10 bases aligning to TRBD2. The ends lost 6 bases at V and 7 bases at J; junction bases unmatched: 10. Germline lookup yields CDR1 MDHEN and CDR2 SYDVKM. This CDR3 is 15 amino acids long. The CDR3 coding sequence is TGTGCCAGCAGCTCAACCGGGACTAGCGACTATACGCAGTATTTT. Its translation is CASSSTGTSDYTQYF.

The chain joins TRBV9 to TRBJ2-7, with D maybe TRBD1 (5 bases). The CDR3 contains 14 residues. Germline V CDR1 and CDR2: SGDLS, YYNGEE. Trimming removed 2 bases at V and 4 bases at J, with 13 bases between. This CDR3 is CASSVSSQDYEQYF. Here the CDR3 DNA reads TGTGCCAGCAGCGTTAGCTCACAGGATTACGAGCAGTACTTC. The full variable domain, completed using reference TRBV9 and TRBJ2-7, is DSGVTQTPKHLITATGQRVTLRCSPRSGDLSVYWYQQSLDQGLQFLIQYYNGEERAKGNILERFSAQQFPDLHSELNLSSLELGDSALYFCASSVSSQDYEQYFGPGTRLTVT.

The chain employs TRBV15 and TRBJ2-2, with 12 bases identical to TRBD2. Trimming removed 9 bases from V and 6 bases from J; junction bases left unmatched: 5. The CDR3 is 14 residues long. Germline V gives CDR1 LNHNV, CDR2 YYDKDF (reference sequence). This CDR3 is CATRLAGEAGELFF. The CDR3, as DNA: TGTGCCACGCGACTAGCGGGAGAGGCCGGGGAGCTGTTTTTT.

V and J are TRBV27 and TRBJ2-3; D gene ambiguous. Germline V gene sequence: CDR1 MNHEY, CDR2 SMNVEV (reference sequence). Between the trimmed V and J ends, which lost 5 bases and 0 bases, there was a span of 15 bases. The CDR3 consists of 16 residues. The CDR3 sequence is CASSTTAVPSTDTQYF. DNA of the CDR3: TGTGCCAGCAGTACAACAGCAGTCCCCAGCACAGATACGCAGTATTTT.

This chain uses TRBV7-2 with TRBJ2-1, with 9 bases matching TRBD2. Germline lookup yields CDR1 SGHTA and CDR2 FQGNSA. The CDR3 has 16 amino acids. Unmatched junction bases numbered 8, after V lost 4 bases and J lost 4 bases. CDR3 loop: CASSSLAGLGYNEQFF. Here the CDR3 DNA reads TGTGCCAGCAGCTCTCTAGCGGGACTAGGTTACAATGAGCAGTTCTTC.

The chain couples TRBV11-2 to TRBJ1-1; perhaps TRBD1 as D (5 bases). The germline gives CDR1 SGHAT, CDR2 FQNNGV. The length of the CDR3 is 14 residues. Trimming stripped 2 bases from V and 8 bases from J, with 15 bases between. Here the CDR3 DNA reads TGTGCCAGCAGCTTATCGGGGGTAGCAGTGGAAGCTTTCTTT. Protein product: CASSLSGVAVEAFF.

This sequence joins TRBV19 and TRBJ2-1; 15 bases line up with TRBD2. This CDR3 has 18 amino acids. Trimming took 3 bases from V and 0 from J; bases not matched to a gene: 3. CDR1 is LNHDA, CDR2 SQIVND, per germline (reference sequence). The CDR3 sequence: CASSIGLAGGLSYNEQFF. The CDR3 bases are TGTGCCAGTAGTATTGGACTAGCGGGAGGGCTCTCCTACAATGAGCAGTTCTTC.

This chain joins TRBV7-2 and TRBJ1-4; D perhaps matches TRBD1 (6 bases). CDR1 is SGHTA, CDR2 FQGNSA, per germline. V shed 5 bases and J shed 3 bases, with 10 bases lying between them. There are 14 residues in the CDR3. The CDR3 sequence: CASSQTGPNEKLFF. Written as DNA, the CDR3 is TGTGCCAGCAGCCAAACAGGGCCTAATGAAAAACTGTTTTTT.

The rearrangement joins TRBV5-4 to TRBJ2-2; TRBD2 agrees at 8 bases. The CDR3 runs 16 residues. Germline loops: CDR1 SGHNT, CDR2 YYREEE (reference sequence). Germline trimming cut 3 bases from V and 5 bases from J; bases unmatched to any gene: 9. The CDR3 reads CASSSGLAGRTGELFF. The CDR3 bases are TGTGCCAGCAGCTCCGGACTAGCCGGGAGAACCGGGGAGCTGTTTTTT.

This chain uses TRBV19 with TRBJ1-5, with D perhaps matching TRBD1 (5 bases). From germline, CDR1 is LNHDA and CDR2 SQIVND (reference sequence). The CDR3 contains 15 residues. The ends were cut back, 3 bases at V and 2 bases at J, with 11 bases in the middle. The chain's CDR3 is CASSILQGGNQPQHF. Here the CDR3 DNA reads TGTGCCAGTAGTATTCTCCAGGGCGGCAATCAGCCCCAGCATTTT.

The rearrangement uses TRBV19 and TRBJ1-5; unclear D gene. Germline V CDR1 and CDR2: LNHDA, SQIVND (reference sequence). With 6 bases removed from V and 3 bases from J, the gap between germline ends came to 9 bases. The CDR3 length is 13 residues. The CDR3 is CASSPINNQPQHF. In DNA form, the CDR3 reads TGTGCCAGTAGCCCTATTAACAATCAGCCCCAGCATTTT.